This entry lists 32 T cell receptor beta chains sequenced from one sample in a study of T-cell memory formation after mild COVID-19. One entry per CDR3 protein results from TCRdb running MiXCR on the 5' RACE reads. The sample includes around 130,000 distinct CDR3 sequences, 16% of them seen just once. Sequenced material: PBMCs or a T cell subset sorted from them (not recorded which). These receptors came from an adult woman who had mild COVID-19 (a few samples of this study predate the infection). Cell type and time point are not known.

This clonotype occurred a few times. The genes are TRBV5-5 and TRBJ2-6; D call uncertain. Germline CDR1 and CDR2: SGHKS and YYEKEE (reference sequence). With 2 bases removed from V and 0 bases from J, the gap between germline ends came to 3 bases. CDR3 size: 14 residues. The CDR3 spells CASSFSSGANVLTF. The CDR3 nucleotides read TGTGCCAGCAGCTTCTCCTCTGGGGCCAACGTCCTGACTTTC.

This clonotype was counted once. The rearrangement links TRBV7-8 to TRBJ2-7; 9 nucleotides agree with TRBD1. Germline CDR1 is SGHVS and CDR2 is FQNEAQ. This CDR3 region has 17 residues. Trimming took 4 bases from V and 4 from J; bases not matched to a gene: 14. CDR3 in amino acids: CASSSDWVGQGIYEQYF. The CDR3 bases are TGTGCCAGCAGCTCGGATTGGGTAGGACAGGGGATTTACGAGCAGTACTTC.

Only a few counts were recorded for this clonotype. The chain uses TRBV2 and TRBJ2-4; TRBD2 aligns across 14 bases. CDR3 length: 17 amino acids. Germline-derived CDR1 and CDR2 are SNHLY and FYNNEI. Losses at the gene ends were 8 bases for V and 0 bases for J; bases not matched to a gene: 6. CDR3 in amino acids: CASSGTSGGLAKNIQYF. CDR3 sequence (DNA): TGTGCCAGCTCCGGGACTAGCGGGGGACTAGCCAAAAACATTCAGTACTTC.

The rearrangement uses TRBV12-3 or TRBV12-4 and TRBJ1-2, with 10 bases identical to TRBD1. After removal of 1 base from V and 8 bases from J, the junction contained 4 bases not matched to a gene. This CDR3 region has 14 residues. CDR3 amino acids: CASSLVGTGAGYTF. CDR3 DNA sequence: TGTGCCAGCAGTTTAGTAGGGACAGGGGCCGGCTACACCTTC.

V usage is TRBV5-1 and J usage is TRBJ2-7; D is unresolved. This CDR3 is built from 16 residues. The germline gives CDR1 SGHRS, CDR2 YFSETQ. Trimming took off 6 bases at V and 2 bases at J, with 21 bases between the two ends. The DNA for the CDR3 is TGCGCCAGCAAGGAAAATGGCCTAGTAGCTACCTACGAGCAGTACTTC. It encodes CASKENGLVATYEQYF. Based on the CDR3 plus reference TRBV5-1 and TRBJ2-7, the full variable domain is KAGVTQTPRYLIKTRGQQVTLSCSPISGHRSVSWYQQTPGQGLQFLFEYFSETQRNKGNFPGRFSGRQFSNSRSEMNVSTLELGDSALYLCASKENGLVATYEQYFGPGTRLTVT.

This clonotype has a handful of counts. The chain joins TRBV18 to TRBJ1-1; D perhaps matches TRBD1 (5 bases). The CDR3 has 13 residues. The germline CDR1 and CDR2 sequences are KGHSH and LQKENI. V lost 5 bases and J lost 1, with 8 bases in between. This CDR3 is CASSGTQNTEAFF. The DNA for the CDR3 is TGTGCCAGCTCAGGGACCCAGAACACTGAAGCTTTCTTT. Combining the CDR3 with reference TRBV18 and TRBJ1-1 gives the whole variable domain NAGVMQNPRHLVRRRGQEARLRCSPMKGHSHVYWYRQLPEEGLKFMVYLQKENIIDESGMPKERFSAEFPKEGPSILRIQQVVRGDSAAYFCASSGTQNTEAFFGQGTRLTVV.

V is TRBV7-9 and J is TRBJ2-3; 8 bases are a match to TRBD2. The trim removed 3 bases at V and 4 bases at J, leaving 12 bases unmatched. The CDR3 has 17 residues. Per the germline V gene, CDR1 is SEHNR and CDR2 is FQNEAQ (reference sequence). In DNA, the CDR3 is TGTGCCAGCAGCTTCCCCCAAGCGGGGGTGGTGGCAGATACGCAGTATTTT. Protein sequence: CASSFPQAGVVADTQYF.

The V gene is TRBV24-1, the J gene TRBJ2-1; a possible D gene is TRBD1 (6 bases). This CDR3 has 14 amino acids. From germline, CDR1 is KGHDR and CDR2 SFDVKD. The V end lost 5 bases, the J end lost 7 bases, and 14 bases lay between the germline ends. In nucleotides, the CDR3 is TGTGCCACCAGTGCCCCTCAGGGGTGGAATGAGCAGTTCTTC. Its translation is CATSAPQGWNEQFF.

This clonotype was seen at least ten times. The chain recombines TRBV12-3 or TRBV12-4 with TRBJ2-5; 8 positions match TRBD1. The CDR3 loop spans 14 amino acids. The V segment lost 5 bases and the J segment 5 bases; nucleotides outside the gene matches: 7. The CDR3 nucleotides are TGTGCCAGCAGTCGGGCAGGGGGCGTCGAGACCCAGTACTTC. Its protein is CASSRAGGVETQYF.

In this sample, this clonotype turned up a few times. This chain links TRBV6-5 with TRBJ1-1, with a weak D call TRBD1 (6 bases). From germline, CDR1 is MNHEY and CDR2 SVGAGI. V lost 2 bases to trimming and J lost 4 bases, with 11 bases between them. The CDR3 contains 14 residues. CDR3 loop: CASSYDRTSTEAFF. The CDR3 DNA follows: TGTGCCAGCAGTTACGACAGGACGAGCACTGAAGCTTTCTTT.

The CDR3 reads CASSQTGGETQYF. CDR3 coding DNA: TGCGCCAGCAGCCAAACAGGGGGAGAGACCCAGTACTTC. J is TRBJ2-5 and V is TRBV4-1; TRBD1 aligns across 8 bases. This CDR3 has 13 residues. The germline CDR1 and CDR2 sequences are MGHRA and YSYEKL. V was clipped by 2 bases and J by 4 bases; unmatched bases: 0.

The CDR3 DNA reads TGTGCCAGCAGCCCACGGGACACAGATACGCAGTATTTT. This translates into CASSPRDTDTQYF. The chain has TRBV7-2 and TRBJ2-3, with D perhaps TRBD2 (5 bases). This CDR3 is 13 amino acids long. Germline lookup yields CDR1 SGHTA and CDR2 FQGNSA. Trimming removed 5 bases from V and 2 bases from J, with 8 bases in between. The full variable domain, in which reference TRBV7-2 and TRBJ2-3 provide the parts outside the CDR3, is GAGVSQSPSNKVTEKGKDVELRCDPISGHTALYWYRQSLGQGLEFLIYFQGNSAPDKSGLPSDRFSAERTGGSVSTLTIQRTQQEDSAVYLCASSPRDTDTQYFGPGTRLTVL.

This clonotype came up a few times. The rearrangement links TRBV12-3 or TRBV12-4 to TRBJ2-2; D not resolved. Trimming removed 3 bases at V and 2 bases at J, with 4 bases between. This CDR3 is 13 amino acids long. The CDR3 is CASSFRNTGELFF. DNA for the CDR3: TGTGCCAGCAGTTTCCGAAACACCGGGGAGCTGTTTTTT.

The chain recombines TRBV19 with TRBJ2-1; 7 nucleotides align to TRBD2. V shed 5 bases and J 4 bases; nucleotides not matched to a gene: 5. CDR1 is LNHDA and CDR2 is SQIVND in the germline V gene (reference sequence). This CDR3 is 14 amino acids long. The CDR3 coding sequence is TGTGCCAGTAGTTGGCGAGCGGGGTACAATGAGCAGTTCTTC. Translating gives CASSWRAGYNEQFF.

This rearrangement joins TRBV14 to TRBJ2-5; D is undetermined. The V end was cut by 1 base, the J end by 3 bases, with 9 bases between. The CDR3 has 14 residues. CDR1 is SGHDN, CDR2 FVKESK, per germline. The CDR3: CASSQARWKETQYF. CDR3 nucleotide sequence: TGTGCCAGCAGCCAAGCCAGGTGGAAAGAGACCCAGTACTTC.

This clonotype has ten or more counts. The chain combines TRBV18 with TRBJ2-1; D is perhaps TRBD1 (6 bases). Germline V gene lookup returns CDR1 KGHSH and CDR2 LQKENI. The CDR3 length is 16 residues. Trimming removed 2 bases from V and 0 bases from J, with 11 bases in between. As DNA, the CDR3 is TGTGCCAGCTCACCAGTCGACAGGACCTCCTACAATGAGCAGTTCTTC. It encodes CASSPVDRTSYNEQFF.

The V and J genes are TRBV11-1 and TRBJ2-7; the D gene is possibly TRBD1 (6 bases). This CDR3 comprises 13 residues. V dropped 3 bases and J dropped 4 bases, with 10 bases sitting between them. Looked up from germline, CDR1 is SGHAT and CDR2 is FQDESV (reference sequence). The CDR3 region is CASSLDSKYEQYF. The CDR3 DNA reads TGTGCCAGCAGCTTGGACAGTAAATACGAGCAGTACTTC.

The V call is TRBV24-1, the J call TRBJ1-1; D is undetermined. Germline V gene lookup returns CDR1 KGHDR and CDR2 SFDVKD. The germline V and J ends were trimmed by 9 bases and 1 base, with 5 bases remaining between them. The CDR3 has 11 amino acids. The CDR3 reads CATRGNTEAFF. The CDR3 DNA sequence: TGTGCCACCCGGGGGAACACTGAAGCTTTCTTT.

This sequence joins TRBV5-1 and TRBJ1-5; D unresolved. V gave up 4 bases and J gave up 6 bases, with 17 bases separating them. The CDR3 totals 15 residues. CDR1 is SGHRS, CDR2 YFSETQ, per germline. The CDR3 spells CASSRTGIGLQPQHF. The CDR3 region has the DNA TGCGCCAGCAGCAGGACGGGGATAGGGCTTCAGCCCCAGCATTTT.

The chain has TRBV12-3 or TRBV12-4 and TRBJ2-2; 11 bases are a match to TRBD2. This CDR3 has 15 residues. The trim removed 4 bases at V and 5 bases at J, leaving 3 bases unmatched. CDR3 DNA: TGTGCCAGCAGTTCGGGACTAGCGGTTACCGGGGAGCTGTTTTTT. The encoded protein is CASSSGLAVTGELFF.

This clonotype appeared many times. This sequence joins TRBV27 and TRBJ2-7, with D maybe TRBD1 (5 bases). Germline CDR1 is MNHEY and CDR2 is SMNVEV (reference sequence). The V end lost 4 bases, the J end lost 0 bases, and 13 bases lay between the germline ends. This CDR3 has 15 amino acids. The CDR3 coding sequence is TGTGCCAGCAGTTCGAAGGGGCGTAGCTCCTACGAGCAGTACTTC. Its protein is CASSSKGRSSYEQYF.

This clonotype was counted ten times or more. V is TRBV29-1 and J is TRBJ2-7; 12 bases map to TRBD2. After removal of 3 bases from V and 3 bases from J, the junction contained 0 bases not matched to a gene. Per the germline V gene, CDR1 is SQVTM and CDR2 is ANQGSEA. The CDR3 runs to 13 residues. CDR3 amino acids: CSVETSGSYEQYF. The CDR3 DNA reads as TGCAGCGTTGAGACTAGCGGGAGCTACGAGCAGTACTTC.

This clonotype appeared many times. V gene TRBV11-3 combines with J gene TRBJ2-7; no definite D call. The CDR3 extends over 11 amino acids. Germline CDR1 and CDR2: SGHNT and YENEEA. V lost 6 bases and J lost 5, with 8 bases in between. CDR3 nucleotides: TGTGCCAGCAGTTATACCCACGAGCAGTACTTC. Its translation is CASSYTHEQYF.

V and J are TRBV7-2 and TRBJ2-7, with TRBD2 matching over 8 bases. The CDR3 sequence is 15 residues long. V lost 5 bases and J lost 6; bases outside the gene matches: 12. Germline CDR1 SGHTA, CDR2 FQGNSA. The CDR3 here is CASSTPGLEGSEQYF. CDR3 coding DNA: TGTGCCAGCAGCACCCCGGGACTAGAGGGGAGCGAGCAGTACTTC. The whole variable domain, filled in from reference TRBV7-2 and TRBJ2-7, reads GAGVSQSPSNKVTEKGKDVELRCDPISGHTALYWYRQSLGQGLEFLIYFQGNSAPDKSGLPSDRFSAERTGGSVSTLTIQRTQQEDSAVYLCASSTPGLEGSEQYFGPGTRLTVT.

The chain is built from TRBV10-3 and TRBJ2-5; unclear D gene. The germline gives CDR1 ENHRY, CDR2 SYGVKD. The CDR3 is made up of 12 amino acids. Trimming removed 4 bases from V and 3 bases from J, with 6 bases in between. Here the CDR3 DNA reads TGTGCCATCAGTGGGCTGGAAGAGACCCAGTACTTC. Translated, it gives CAISGLEETQYF.

The V call is TRBV20-1, the J call TRBJ1-1, with D unclear. The germline V and J ends were trimmed by 5 bases and 11 bases, with 15 bases remaining between them. Germline CDR1 DFQATT, CDR2 SNEGSKA (reference sequence). The CDR3 totals 11 residues. The CDR3 reads CSARSLGEAFF. DNA of the CDR3: TGCAGTGCTCGAAGCCTCGGGGAGGCTTTCTTT.

This clonotype was seen many times. This chain joins TRBV5-1 and TRBJ2-1, with 7 bases identical to TRBD1. Germline trimming cut 1 base from V and 2 bases from J; bases unmatched to any gene: 3. The CDR3 contains 15 residues. Germline-derived CDR1 and CDR2 are SGHRS and YFSETQ. CDR3 sequence (DNA): TGCGCCAGCAGCTTGACAGGGGACCCCTACAATGAGCAGTTCTTC. This sequence encodes CASSLTGDPYNEQFF.

V gene TRBV5-1 combines with J gene TRBJ2-3; TRBD2 aligns across 9 bases. Unmatched junction bases numbered 13, after V lost 4 bases and J lost 1 base. From germline, CDR1 is SGHRS and CDR2 YFSETQ. The CDR3 sequence is 18 residues long. This CDR3 reads CASSPRTSASEGTDTQYF. The CDR3 DNA reads TGCGCCAGCAGCCCAAGGACTAGCGCCTCCGAGGGCACAGATACGCAGTATTTT.

This sequence joins TRBV20-1 and TRBJ2-3; 10 positions agree with TRBD2. The J segment lost 5 bases and the V segment lost 4 bases, leaving 3 bases of the junction unmatched. This CDR3 has 13 residues. From germline, CDR1 is DFQATT and CDR2 SNEGSKA (reference sequence). The CDR3 nucleotides read TGCAGTGCTATACCTAGCGGGAGAGATACGCAGTATTTT. This gives the protein CSAIPSGRDTQYF.

This clonotype has only one observation. The chain carries TRBV6-1 and TRBJ2-5, with 7 bases aligning to TRBD2. This CDR3 comprises 15 residues. Germline values: CDR1 MNHNS, CDR2 SASEGT. With 1 base clipped from V and 8 bases from J, the junction kept 10 bases outside the gene matches. The CDR3, as DNA: TGTGCCAGCAGTGAAGGGGGCGGGGGAGCCGACACCCAGTACTTC. It codes for CASSEGGGGADTQYF.

The J gene is TRBJ1-2, the V gene TRBV24-1; 10 nucleotides align to TRBD1. Germline CDR1 and CDR2: KGHDR and SFDVKD. There are 13 residues in the CDR3. Trimming took 12 bases from V and 4 from J; bases not matched to a gene: 7. The CDR3 DNA is TGTGCCGTCCGGGACAGGGGCGGCTATGGCTACACCTTC. Protein: CAVRDRGGYGYTF.

This clonotype has only a few counts. This rearrangement joins TRBV20-1 to TRBJ1-6; D might be TRBD1 (6 bases). Germline loops: CDR1 DFQATT, CDR2 SNEGSKA (reference sequence). The V and J ends lost 6 bases and 7 bases respectively, with 22 bases between them. This CDR3 spans 16 amino acids. The CDR3 sequence is CSAQHAGDRRNSPLHF. CDR3 sequence (DNA): TGCAGTGCCCAACACGCAGGGGATCGACGAAATTCACCCCTCCACTTT.